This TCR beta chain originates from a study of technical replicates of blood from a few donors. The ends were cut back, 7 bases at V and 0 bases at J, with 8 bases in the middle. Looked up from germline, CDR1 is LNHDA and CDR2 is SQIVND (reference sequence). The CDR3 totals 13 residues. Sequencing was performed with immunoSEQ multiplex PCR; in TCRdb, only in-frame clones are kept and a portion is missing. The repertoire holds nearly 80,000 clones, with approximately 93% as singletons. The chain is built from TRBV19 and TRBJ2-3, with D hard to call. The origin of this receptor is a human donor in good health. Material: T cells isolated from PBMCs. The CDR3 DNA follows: TGTGCCAGTATGAGAGCTAGCACAGATACGCAGTATTTT. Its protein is CASMRASTDTQYF. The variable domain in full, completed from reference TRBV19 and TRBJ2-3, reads DGGITQSPKYLFRKEGQNVTLSCEQNLNHDAMYWYRQDPGQGLRLIYYSQIVNDFQKGDIAEGYSVSREKKESFPLTVTSAQKNPTAFYLCASMRASTDTQYFGPGTRLTVL.